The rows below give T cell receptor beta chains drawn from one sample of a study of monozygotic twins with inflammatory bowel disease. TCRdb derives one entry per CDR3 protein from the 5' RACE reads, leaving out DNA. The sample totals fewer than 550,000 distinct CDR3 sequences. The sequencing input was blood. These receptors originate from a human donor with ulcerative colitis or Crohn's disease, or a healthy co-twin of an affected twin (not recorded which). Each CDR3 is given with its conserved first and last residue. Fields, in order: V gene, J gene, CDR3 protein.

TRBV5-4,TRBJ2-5,CASSLYTWGQETQYF
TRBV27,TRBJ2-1,CASSLGLGNNVEQFF
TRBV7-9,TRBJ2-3,CAAEGGTGEVYTQYF
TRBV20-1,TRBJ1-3,CSARDRGRDGNTIYF
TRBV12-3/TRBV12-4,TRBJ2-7,CASSLGLAGGLSYEQYF
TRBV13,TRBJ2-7,CASASRDGTYEQYF
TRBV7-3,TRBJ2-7,CASSKDRRYEQYF
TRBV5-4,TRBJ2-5,CASSAPTSLETQYF
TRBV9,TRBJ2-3,CASSVIAIGTDTQYF
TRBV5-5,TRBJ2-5,CASSRHGVSPETQYF
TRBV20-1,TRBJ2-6,CSATGLAALSGANVLTF
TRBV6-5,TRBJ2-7,CASSYSAGGEQYF
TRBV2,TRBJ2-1,CASSGTGRNEQFF
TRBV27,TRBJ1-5,CASSLSQINQPQHF
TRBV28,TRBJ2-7,CASSWGHEQYF
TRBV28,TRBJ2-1,CASSLSLREWYCIPYNEQFF
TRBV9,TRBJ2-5,CASSRTQGDRETQYF
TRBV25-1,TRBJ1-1,CASSRTAGVTEAFF
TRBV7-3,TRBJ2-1,CASSLPGSDINEQFF
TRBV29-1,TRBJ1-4,CSVRDSPNEKLFF
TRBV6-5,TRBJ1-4,CASRNTGSGSEKLFF
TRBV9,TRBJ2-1,CASSVGPAITYNEQFF
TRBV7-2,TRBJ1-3,CASSYSAGAGNTIYF
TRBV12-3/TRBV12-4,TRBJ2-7,CASSDLSYEQYF
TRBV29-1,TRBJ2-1,CSVVEQREGPWNEQFF
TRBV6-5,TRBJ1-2,CASSGPYGYTF
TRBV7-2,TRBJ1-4,CASSPTELNEKLFF
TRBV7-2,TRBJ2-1,CASSLGLAGYEQFF
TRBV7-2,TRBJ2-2,CASSLSLGNTGELFF
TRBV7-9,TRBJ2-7,CATKSDGGPYEQYF
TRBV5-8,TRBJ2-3,CASSLRGGTDTQYF
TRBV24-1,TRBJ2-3,CATRDNTDTQYF
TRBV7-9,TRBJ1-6,CASSRQADRALHF
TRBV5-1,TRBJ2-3,CASSLRLSGGTDTQYF
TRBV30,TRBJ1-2,CAWRAIGHIYTF
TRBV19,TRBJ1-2,CASISLTDRGVGYTF
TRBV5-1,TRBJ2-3,CASSWTSGGAFYTDTQYF
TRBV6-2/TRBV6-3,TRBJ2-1,CASSLHRADPYNEQFF
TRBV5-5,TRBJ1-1,CASSGPGGGTEAFF
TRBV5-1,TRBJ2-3,CASSPGLANTDTQYF
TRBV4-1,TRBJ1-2,CASSQVPQGYYGYTF
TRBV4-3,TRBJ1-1,CASSQGRGTNTEAFF
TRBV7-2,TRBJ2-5,CASSRGSGGQETQYF
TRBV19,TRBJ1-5,CASSSDRRSNQPQHF
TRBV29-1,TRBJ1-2,CSDKDRVEGYTF
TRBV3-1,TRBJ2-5,CASSQGDFQETQYF
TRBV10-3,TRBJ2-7,CAISEPALLSSSYEQYF
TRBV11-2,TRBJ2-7,CASSYPVGQGISYEQYF
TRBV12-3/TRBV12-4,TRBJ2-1,CASSWAGLGGRNEQFF
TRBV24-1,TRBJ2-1,CATSAGQGNNEQFF
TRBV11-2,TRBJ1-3,CASSRDIERRNTIYF
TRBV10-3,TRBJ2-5,CAISESPGDGQYF
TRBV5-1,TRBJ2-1,CASRPGGGYNEQFF
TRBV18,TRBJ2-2,CASSPHGISFNTGELFF